Listed below are T cell receptor beta chains from one sample, sequenced in a study of glioma-infiltrating T cells. TCRdb independently ran MiXCR on the multiplex PCR reads; one entry per CDR3 protein. This table has about 130,000 distinct CDR3 sequences, less than 30% appearing once. Sequenced material: glioma tissue, nonneoplastic brain tissue, or PBMCs (not recorded which). The receptors here all came from a human donor with low-grade glioma or glioblastoma, undergoing nonglioma brain surgery, or in good health (not recorded which). The conserved cysteine and the conserved F or W are not part of the CDR3 here. Clone size is given for some rows only: seen once, a few or many times, or a class if the clone is expanded.

V gene: TRBV7-9
clone size: many
CDR3 protein: ASSSGGGTEAF

V gene: TRBV28
clone size: many
CDR3 protein: ASSSPLSSTDTQY

V gene: TRBV29-1
clone size: -
CDR3 protein: SVEKVDEQY

V gene: TRBV7-9
clone size: many
CDR3 protein: ASGRNPAYEQY

V gene: TRBV28
clone size: -
CDR3 protein: ASSLSFGTGLFDTEAF

V gene: TRBV4-2
clone size: many
CDR3 protein: ASSPGTSEDTQY

V gene: TRBV7-2
clone size: many
CDR3 protein: ASSLRSGSQETQY

V gene: TRBV7-9
clone size: many
CDR3 protein: ASSLVSTEAF

V gene: TRBV12-3/TRBV12-4
clone size: few
CDR3 protein: ASSLGLAGPQETQY

V gene: TRBV29-1
clone size: few
CDR3 protein: SVGPSGGRRETQY

V gene: TRBV6-1
clone size: many
CDR3 protein: ASKRFDEQY

V gene: TRBV2
clone size: many
CDR3 protein: ASCRDSSTDTQY

V gene: TRBV6-1
clone size: many
CDR3 protein: ASRPGTGISAF

V gene: TRBV29-1
clone size: -
CDR3 protein: SVRESGGAGGYT

V gene: TRBV4-1
clone size: many
CDR3 protein: ASSQHRGASVNTGELF

V gene: TRBV20-1
clone size: many
CDR3 protein: SARGTGMGSSYNSPLH

V gene: TRBV3-1
clone size: -
CDR3 protein: ASSHGPTGELF

V gene: TRBV7-2
clone size: many
CDR3 protein: ASSRDRYEQY

V gene: TRBV27
clone size: many
CDR3 protein: ASSPLAGYSNQPQH

V gene: TRBV28
clone size: many
CDR3 protein: ASSRQGHPDTQY

V gene: TRBV27
clone size: many
CDR3 protein: ASSEDPPSSYNEQF

V gene: TRBV19
clone size: many
CDR3 protein: ASSSPGYSVTEAF

V gene: TRBV29-1
clone size: many
CDR3 protein: SPALSGSYNEQF

V gene: TRBV19
clone size: few
CDR3 protein: ASSISLQETQY

V gene: TRBV7-3
clone size: many
CDR3 protein: ASRPKLSPQETQY

V gene: TRBV7-2
clone size: -
CDR3 protein: ASSSQGGVSGAF

V gene: TRBV7-9
clone size: many
CDR3 protein: ASSPQGLGTDTQY

V gene: TRBV4-2
clone size: many
CDR3 protein: ASSRGGGVSGENIQY

V gene: TRBV7-7
clone size: many
CDR3 protein: ASSQRVPGQGDNEQF

V gene: TRBV15
clone size: -
CDR3 protein: ATIRDEYGYT

V gene: TRBV24-1
clone size: many
CDR3 protein: AFHDSEQY

V gene: TRBV5-1
clone size: many
CDR3 protein: ASSFGTNGETQY

V gene: TRBV4-1
clone size: -
CDR3 protein: ASSQTGTSGKEQF

V gene: TRBV5-1
clone size: few
CDR3 protein: ASSFGASGIDEQF

V gene: TRBV5-1
clone size: many
CDR3 protein: ASSLTSGRNQETQY

V gene: TRBV12-5
clone size: few
CDR3 protein: ASGRDGLQF

V gene: TRBV2
clone size: many
CDR3 protein: ASSETREAF

V gene: TRBV14
clone size: many
CDR3 protein: ASRTSGSRAEQF

V gene: TRBV6-4
clone size: many
CDR3 protein: ASPGLDAYNEQF

V gene: TRBV28
clone size: many
CDR3 protein: ASSLVARNTEAF

V gene: TRBV7-9
clone size: many
CDR3 protein: ASSLQLPPYEQY

V gene: TRBV19
clone size: many
CDR3 protein: ASGRLAGEGEQY

V gene: TRBV28
clone size: many
CDR3 protein: ASSSLGADFNEQF

V gene: TRBV5-1
clone size: few
CDR3 protein: ASSLESGVGYGYT

V gene: TRBV5-4
clone size: once
CDR3 protein: ASSRTGRDYGYT

V gene: TRBV27
clone size: many
CDR3 protein: ASSFLGLTGELF

V gene: TRBV19
clone size: many
CDR3 protein: ASSITYGSYYNEQF

V gene: TRBV29-1
clone size: few
CDR3 protein: SGAGVTGLSETQY

V gene: TRBV6-1
clone size: many
CDR3 protein: ASSEYFVGLSYNEQF

V gene: TRBV3-1
clone size: few
CDR3 protein: ASSQLSGDTGELF

V gene: TRBV29-1
clone size: -
CDR3 protein: SVGDGLNTEAF

V gene: TRBV6-2/TRBV6-3
clone size: many
CDR3 protein: ASSPRGGSFDEQY

V gene: TRBV19
clone size: -
CDR3 protein: ASSIGRGEKLF

V gene: TRBV4-3
clone size: many
CDR3 protein: ASSQGEGSENEQF

V gene: TRBV5-4
clone size: -
CDR3 protein: ASSLDMDSNYGYT